The clone carrying this T cell receptor beta chain came up once. These data come from a study of blood T cell repertoires in COVID-19. At the level of the study: The United States, Italy and Spain were the sources of the acute and convalescent COVID-19 samples. From T cells, B-cell-depleted T cells, or PBMCs came the material, which was cDNA or gDNA.

Authors' data handling: Estimation of nucleated cell counts was performed using reference gene primer amplification. This table comes from immunoSEQ multiplex PCR, and its TCRdb copy is limited to in-frame clones, with some not included. V and J calls and clone size follow that table, whereas D and trimming were derived from the DNA. The sample shows about 130,000 clones, less than 85% of them seen only once. This CDR3 contains 14 residues. Germline-derived CDR1 and CDR2 are MGHDK and SYGVNS. The V and J ends lost 0 bases and 10 bases respectively, with 15 bases between them. This chain uses TRBV25-1 with TRBJ1-1; a weak D match, TRBD1 (5 bases). The TCR was taken from a woman aged 60-70 years with acute or convalescent COVID-19. The material sequenced was peripheral blood. The chain's CDR3 is CASSEYGQGIGAFF. The CDR3 DNA follows: TGTGCCAGCAGTGAATACGGGCAGGGCATTGGAGCTTTCTTT.